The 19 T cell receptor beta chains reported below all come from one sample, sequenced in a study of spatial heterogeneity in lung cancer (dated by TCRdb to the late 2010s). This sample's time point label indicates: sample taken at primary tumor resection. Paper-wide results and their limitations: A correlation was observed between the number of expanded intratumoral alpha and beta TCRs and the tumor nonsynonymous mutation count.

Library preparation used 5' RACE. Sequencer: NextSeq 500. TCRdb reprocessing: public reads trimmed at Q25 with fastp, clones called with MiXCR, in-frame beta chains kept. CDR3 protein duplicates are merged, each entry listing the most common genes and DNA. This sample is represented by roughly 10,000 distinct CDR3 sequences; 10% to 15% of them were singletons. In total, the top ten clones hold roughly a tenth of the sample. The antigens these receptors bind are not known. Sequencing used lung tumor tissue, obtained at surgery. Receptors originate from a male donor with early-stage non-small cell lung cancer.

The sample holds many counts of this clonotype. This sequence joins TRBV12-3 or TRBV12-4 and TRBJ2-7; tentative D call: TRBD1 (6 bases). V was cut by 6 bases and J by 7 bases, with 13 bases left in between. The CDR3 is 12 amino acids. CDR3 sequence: CASRGAGAEQYF. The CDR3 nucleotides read TGTGCCAGCAGGGGGGCCGGCGCGGAGCAGTACTTC.

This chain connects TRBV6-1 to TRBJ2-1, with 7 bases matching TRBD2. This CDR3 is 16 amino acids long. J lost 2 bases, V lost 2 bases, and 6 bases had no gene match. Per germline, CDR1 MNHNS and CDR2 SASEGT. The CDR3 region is CASSERGGGTYNEQFF. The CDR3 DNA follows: TGTGCCAGCAGTGAAAGAGGCGGGGGAACCTACAATGAGCAGTTCTTC.

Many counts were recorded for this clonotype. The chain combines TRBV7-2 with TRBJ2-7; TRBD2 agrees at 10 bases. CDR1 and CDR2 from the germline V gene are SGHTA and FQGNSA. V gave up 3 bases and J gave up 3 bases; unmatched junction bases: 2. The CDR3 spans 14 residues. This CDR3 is CASSFKREGYEQYF. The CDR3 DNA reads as TGTGCCAGCAGCTTCAAGCGGGAGGGCTACGAGCAGTACTTC.

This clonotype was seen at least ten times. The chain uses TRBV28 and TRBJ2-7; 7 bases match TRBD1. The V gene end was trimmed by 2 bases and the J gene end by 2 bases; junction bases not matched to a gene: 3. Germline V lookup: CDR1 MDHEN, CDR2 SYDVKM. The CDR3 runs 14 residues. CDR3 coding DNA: TGTGCCAGCAGTTTAACGACAGGGACCTACGAGCAGTACTTC. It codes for CASSLTTGTYEQYF.

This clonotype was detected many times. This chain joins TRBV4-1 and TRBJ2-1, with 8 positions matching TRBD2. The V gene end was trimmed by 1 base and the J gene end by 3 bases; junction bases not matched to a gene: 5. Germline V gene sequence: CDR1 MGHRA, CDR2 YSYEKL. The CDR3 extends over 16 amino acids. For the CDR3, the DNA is TGCGCCAGCAGCCAAGCAGTGGCGGGAGGCTACAATGAGCAGTTCTTC. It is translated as CASSQAVAGGYNEQFF.

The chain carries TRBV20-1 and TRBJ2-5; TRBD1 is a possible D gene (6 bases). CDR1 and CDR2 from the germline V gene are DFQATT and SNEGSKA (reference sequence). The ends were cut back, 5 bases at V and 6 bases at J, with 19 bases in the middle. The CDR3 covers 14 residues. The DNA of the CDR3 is TGCAGTGCTCCACCGGACAGCACGGGGCAGACCCAGTACTTC. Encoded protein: CSAPPDSTGQTQYF.

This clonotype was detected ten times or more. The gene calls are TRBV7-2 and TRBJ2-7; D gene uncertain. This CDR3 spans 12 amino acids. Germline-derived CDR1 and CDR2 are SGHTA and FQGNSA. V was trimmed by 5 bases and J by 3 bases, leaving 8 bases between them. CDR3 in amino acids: CASSHLGYEQYF. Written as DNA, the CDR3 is TGTGCCAGCAGCCATTTGGGCTACGAGCAGTACTTC.

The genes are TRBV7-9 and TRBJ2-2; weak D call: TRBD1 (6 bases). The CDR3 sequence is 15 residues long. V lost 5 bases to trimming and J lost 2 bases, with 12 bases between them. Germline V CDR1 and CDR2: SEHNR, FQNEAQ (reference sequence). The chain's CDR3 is CASSGWDTNTGELFF. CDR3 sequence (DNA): TGTGCCAGCAGCGGATGGGACACCAACACCGGGGAGCTGTTTTTT.

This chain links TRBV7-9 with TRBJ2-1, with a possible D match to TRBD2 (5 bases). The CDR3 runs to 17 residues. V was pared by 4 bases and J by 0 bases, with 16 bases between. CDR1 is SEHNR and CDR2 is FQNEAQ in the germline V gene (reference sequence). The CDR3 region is CASSSLRSGGSYNEQFF. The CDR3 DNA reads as TGTGCCAGCAGCTCCCTAAGAAGCGGAGGCTCCTACAATGAGCAGTTCTTC.

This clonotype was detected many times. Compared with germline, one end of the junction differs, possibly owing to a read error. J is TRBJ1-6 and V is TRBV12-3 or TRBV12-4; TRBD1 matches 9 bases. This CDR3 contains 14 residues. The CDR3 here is CAGSRTGGGSPLHF. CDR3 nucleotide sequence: TGTGCCGGCAGTCGTACAGGGGGCGGTTCACCCCTCCACTTT.

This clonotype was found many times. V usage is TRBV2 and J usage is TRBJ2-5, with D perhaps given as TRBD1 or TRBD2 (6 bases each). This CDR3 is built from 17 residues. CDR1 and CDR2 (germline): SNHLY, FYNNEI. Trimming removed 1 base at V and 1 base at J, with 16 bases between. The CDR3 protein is CASSEGYNGGLQETQYF. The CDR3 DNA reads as TGTGCCAGCAGTGAAGGGTACAACGGGGGCCTCCAAGAGACCCAGTACTTC.

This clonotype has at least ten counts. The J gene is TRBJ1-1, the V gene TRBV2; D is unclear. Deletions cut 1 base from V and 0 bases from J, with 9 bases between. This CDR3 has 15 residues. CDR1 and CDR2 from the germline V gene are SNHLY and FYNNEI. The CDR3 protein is CASSEEGQLNTEAFF. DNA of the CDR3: TGTGCCAGCAGTGAAGAGGGCCAACTGAACACTGAAGCTTTCTTT.

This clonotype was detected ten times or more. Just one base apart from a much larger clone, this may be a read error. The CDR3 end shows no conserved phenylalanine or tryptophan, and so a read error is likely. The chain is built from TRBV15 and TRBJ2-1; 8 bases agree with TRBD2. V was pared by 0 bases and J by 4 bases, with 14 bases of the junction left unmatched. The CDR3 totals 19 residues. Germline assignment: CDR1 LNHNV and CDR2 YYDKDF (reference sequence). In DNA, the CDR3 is TGTGCCACCAGCAGAGATAAAGGCGGCGGCACTAGCGGATACAATGAGCAGTTCTCC. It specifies CATSRDKGGGTSGYNEQFS.

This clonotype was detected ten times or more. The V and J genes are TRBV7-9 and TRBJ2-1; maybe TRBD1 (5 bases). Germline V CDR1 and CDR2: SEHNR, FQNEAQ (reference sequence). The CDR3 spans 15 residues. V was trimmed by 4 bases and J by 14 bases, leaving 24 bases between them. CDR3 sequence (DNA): TGTGCCAGCAGCTCGGACATAGGGCATAGTGTCTCGGAGTTCTTC. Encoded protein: CASSSDIGHSVSEFF.

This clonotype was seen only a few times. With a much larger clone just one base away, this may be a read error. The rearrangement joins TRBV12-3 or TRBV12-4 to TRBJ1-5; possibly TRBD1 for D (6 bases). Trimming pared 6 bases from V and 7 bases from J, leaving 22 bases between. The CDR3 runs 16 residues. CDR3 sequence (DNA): TGTGCCAGCAGCCCCACGGGACAATTCCTTGGGCAGCCCCAGCATTTT. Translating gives CASSPTGQFLGQPQHF.

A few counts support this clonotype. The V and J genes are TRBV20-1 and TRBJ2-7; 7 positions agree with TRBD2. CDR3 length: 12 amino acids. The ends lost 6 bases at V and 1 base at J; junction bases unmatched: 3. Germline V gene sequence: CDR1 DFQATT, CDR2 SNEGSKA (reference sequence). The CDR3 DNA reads TGCAGTGCAACTAGCGCATCCTACGAGCAGTACTTC. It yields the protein CSATSASYEQYF.

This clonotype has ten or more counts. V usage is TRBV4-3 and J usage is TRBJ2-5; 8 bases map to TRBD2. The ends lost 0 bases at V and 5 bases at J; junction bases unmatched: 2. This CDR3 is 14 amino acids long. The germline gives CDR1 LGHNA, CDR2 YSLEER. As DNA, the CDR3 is TGCGCCAGCAGCCAAGACTCTAGCGGGGAGACCCAGTACTTC. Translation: CASSQDSSGETQYF.

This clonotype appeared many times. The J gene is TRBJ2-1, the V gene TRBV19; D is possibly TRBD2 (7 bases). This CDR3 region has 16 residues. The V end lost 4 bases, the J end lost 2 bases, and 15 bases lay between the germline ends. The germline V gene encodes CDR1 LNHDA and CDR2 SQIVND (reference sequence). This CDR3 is CASSKGLGGPYNEQFF. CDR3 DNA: TGTGCCAGTAGTAAAGGACTAGGGGGACCCTACAATGAGCAGTTCTTC.

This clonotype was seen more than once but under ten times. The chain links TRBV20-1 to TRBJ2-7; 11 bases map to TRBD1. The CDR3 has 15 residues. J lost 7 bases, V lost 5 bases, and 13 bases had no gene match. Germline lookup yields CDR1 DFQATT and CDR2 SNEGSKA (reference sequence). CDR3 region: CSASNRDRGTREQYF. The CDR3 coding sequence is TGCAGTGCTTCTAACCGGGACAGGGGGACTCGGGAGCAGTACTTC.